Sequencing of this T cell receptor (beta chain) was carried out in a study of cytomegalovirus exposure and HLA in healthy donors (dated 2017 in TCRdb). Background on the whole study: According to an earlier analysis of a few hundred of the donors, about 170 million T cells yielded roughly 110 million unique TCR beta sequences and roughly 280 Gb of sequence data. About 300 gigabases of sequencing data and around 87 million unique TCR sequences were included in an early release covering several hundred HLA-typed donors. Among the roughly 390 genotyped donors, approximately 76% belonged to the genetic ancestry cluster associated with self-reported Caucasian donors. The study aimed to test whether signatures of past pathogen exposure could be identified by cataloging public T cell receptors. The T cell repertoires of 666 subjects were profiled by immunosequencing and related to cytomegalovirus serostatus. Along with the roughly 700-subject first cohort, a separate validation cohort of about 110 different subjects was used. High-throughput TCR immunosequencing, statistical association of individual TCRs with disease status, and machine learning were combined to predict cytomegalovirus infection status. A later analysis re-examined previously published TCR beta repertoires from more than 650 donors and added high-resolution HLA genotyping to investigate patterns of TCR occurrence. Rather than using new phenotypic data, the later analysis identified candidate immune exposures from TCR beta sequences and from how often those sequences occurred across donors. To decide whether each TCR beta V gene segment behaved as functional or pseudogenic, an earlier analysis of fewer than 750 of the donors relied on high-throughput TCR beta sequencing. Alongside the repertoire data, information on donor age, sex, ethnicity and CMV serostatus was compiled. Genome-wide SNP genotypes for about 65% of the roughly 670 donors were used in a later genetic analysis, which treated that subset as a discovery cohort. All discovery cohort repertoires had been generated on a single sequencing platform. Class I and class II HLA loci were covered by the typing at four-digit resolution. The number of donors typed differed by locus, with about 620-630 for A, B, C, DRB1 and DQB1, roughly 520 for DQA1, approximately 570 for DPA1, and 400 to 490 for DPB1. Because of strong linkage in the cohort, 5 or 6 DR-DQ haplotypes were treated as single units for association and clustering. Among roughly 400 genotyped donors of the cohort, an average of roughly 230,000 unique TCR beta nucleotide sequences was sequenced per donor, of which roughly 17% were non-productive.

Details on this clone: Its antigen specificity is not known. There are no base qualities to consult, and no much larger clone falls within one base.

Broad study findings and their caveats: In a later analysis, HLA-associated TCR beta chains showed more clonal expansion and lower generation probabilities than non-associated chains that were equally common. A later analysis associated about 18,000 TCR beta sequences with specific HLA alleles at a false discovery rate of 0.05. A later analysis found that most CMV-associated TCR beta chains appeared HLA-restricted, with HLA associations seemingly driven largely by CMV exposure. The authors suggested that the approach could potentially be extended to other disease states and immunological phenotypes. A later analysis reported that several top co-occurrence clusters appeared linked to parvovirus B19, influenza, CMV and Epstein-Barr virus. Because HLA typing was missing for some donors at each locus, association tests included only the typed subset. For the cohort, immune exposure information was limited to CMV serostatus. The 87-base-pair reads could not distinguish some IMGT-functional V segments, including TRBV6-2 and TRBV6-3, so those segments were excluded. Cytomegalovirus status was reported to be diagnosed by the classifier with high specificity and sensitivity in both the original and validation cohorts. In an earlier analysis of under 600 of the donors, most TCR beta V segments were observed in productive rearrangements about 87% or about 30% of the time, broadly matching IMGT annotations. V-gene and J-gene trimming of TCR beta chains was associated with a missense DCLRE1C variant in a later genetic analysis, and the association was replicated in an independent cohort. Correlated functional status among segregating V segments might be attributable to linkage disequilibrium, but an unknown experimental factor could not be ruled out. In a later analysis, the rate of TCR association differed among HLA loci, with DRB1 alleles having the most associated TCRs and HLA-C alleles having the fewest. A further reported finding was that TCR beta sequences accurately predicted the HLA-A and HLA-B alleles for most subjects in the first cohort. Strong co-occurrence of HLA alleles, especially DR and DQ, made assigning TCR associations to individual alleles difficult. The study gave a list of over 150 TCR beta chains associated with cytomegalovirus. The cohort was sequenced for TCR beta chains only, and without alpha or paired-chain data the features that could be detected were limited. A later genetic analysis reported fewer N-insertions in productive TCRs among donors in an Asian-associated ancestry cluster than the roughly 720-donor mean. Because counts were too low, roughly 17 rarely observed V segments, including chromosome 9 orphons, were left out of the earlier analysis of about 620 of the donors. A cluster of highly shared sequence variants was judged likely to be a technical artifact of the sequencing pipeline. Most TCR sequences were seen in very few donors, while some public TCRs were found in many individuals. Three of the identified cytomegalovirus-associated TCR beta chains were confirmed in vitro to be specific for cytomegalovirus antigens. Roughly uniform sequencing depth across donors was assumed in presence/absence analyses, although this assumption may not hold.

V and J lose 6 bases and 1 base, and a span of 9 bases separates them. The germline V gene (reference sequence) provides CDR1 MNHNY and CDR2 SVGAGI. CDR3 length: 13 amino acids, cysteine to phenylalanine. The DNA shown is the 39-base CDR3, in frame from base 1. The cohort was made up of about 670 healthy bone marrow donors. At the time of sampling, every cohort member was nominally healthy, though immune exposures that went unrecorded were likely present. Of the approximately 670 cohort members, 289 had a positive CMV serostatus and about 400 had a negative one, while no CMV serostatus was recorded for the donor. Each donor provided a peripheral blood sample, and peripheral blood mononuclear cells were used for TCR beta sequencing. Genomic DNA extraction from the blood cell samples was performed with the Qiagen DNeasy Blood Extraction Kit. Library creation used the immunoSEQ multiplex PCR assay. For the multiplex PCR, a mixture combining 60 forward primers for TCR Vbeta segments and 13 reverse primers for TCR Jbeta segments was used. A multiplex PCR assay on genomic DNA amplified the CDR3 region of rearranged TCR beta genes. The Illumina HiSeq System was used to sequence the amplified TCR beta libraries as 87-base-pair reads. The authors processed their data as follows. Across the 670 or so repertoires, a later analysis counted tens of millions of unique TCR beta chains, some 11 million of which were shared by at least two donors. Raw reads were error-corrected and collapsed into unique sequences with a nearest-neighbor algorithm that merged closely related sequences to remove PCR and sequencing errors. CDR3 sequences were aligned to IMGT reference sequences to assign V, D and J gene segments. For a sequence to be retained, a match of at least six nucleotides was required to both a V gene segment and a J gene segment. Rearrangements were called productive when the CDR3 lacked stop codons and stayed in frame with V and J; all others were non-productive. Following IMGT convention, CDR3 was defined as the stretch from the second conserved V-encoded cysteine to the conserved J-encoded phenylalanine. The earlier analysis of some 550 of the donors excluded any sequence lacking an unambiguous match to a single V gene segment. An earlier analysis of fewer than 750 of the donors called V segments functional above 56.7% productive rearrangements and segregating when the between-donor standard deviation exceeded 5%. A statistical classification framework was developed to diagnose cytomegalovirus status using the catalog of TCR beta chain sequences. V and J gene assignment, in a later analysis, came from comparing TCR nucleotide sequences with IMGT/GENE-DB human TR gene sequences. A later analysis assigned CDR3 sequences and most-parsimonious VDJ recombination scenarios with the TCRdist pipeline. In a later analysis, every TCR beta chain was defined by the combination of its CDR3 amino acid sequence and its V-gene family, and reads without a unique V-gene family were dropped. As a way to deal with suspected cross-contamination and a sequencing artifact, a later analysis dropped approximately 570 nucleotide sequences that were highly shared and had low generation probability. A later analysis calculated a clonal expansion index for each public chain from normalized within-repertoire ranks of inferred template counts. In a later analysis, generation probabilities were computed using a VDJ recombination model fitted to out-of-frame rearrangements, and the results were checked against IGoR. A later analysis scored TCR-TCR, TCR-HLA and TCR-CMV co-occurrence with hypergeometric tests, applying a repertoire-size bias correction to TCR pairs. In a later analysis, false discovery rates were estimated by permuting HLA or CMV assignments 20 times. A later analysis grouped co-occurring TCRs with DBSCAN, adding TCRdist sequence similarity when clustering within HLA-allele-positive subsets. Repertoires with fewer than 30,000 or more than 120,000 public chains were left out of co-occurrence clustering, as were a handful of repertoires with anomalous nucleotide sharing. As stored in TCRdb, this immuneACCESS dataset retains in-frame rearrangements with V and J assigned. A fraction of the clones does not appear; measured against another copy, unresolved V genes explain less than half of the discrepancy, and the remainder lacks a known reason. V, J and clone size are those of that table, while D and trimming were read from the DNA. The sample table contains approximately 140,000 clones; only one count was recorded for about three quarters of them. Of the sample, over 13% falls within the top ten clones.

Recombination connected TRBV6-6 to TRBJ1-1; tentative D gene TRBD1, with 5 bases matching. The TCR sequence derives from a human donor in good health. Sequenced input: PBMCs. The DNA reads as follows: TGTGCCAGCAGCCTCGACAGGAACACTGAAGCTTTCTTT. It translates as CASSLDRNTEAFF.